This passage covers 18 T cell receptor beta chains from one sample sequenced in a study of T cells expressing NK-cell markers. TCRdb re-called the 5' RACE reads and catalogs CDR3 proteins one per entry, DNA excluded. This sample contains over 120,000 distinct CDR3 sequences. The sequenced sample was blood T cells: a sorted CD56 or NKG2C T cell subset, CD4+ or CD8+ T cells, or bulk PBMC T cells (not recorded which). The receptors derive from a man aged 18 to 29 in good health.

J is TRBJ2-1 and V is TRBV9; TCRdb's D gene call, TRBD2, goes unchecked for lack of DNA. The CDR3 is 17 residues long. CDR1 and CDR2 from the germline V gene are SGDLS and YYNGEE. The CDR3 sequence is CASSVAYRTSGYNEQFF.

J is TRBJ2-1 and V is TRBV5-6; the TRBD2 assignment by TCRdb is unverifiable without DNA. Germline CDR1 SGHDT, CDR2 YYEEEE. This CDR3 has 14 amino acids. CDR3: CASSLERAYNEQFF.

The rearrangement uses TRBV28 and TRBJ2-2; the TCRdb call, TRBD2, lacks DNA for checking. Germline loops: CDR1 MDHEN, CDR2 SYDVKM. This CDR3 is 16 amino acids long. The CDR3 is CASTGLAGANTGELFF.

This chain joins TRBV5-1 and TRBJ2-5; no DNA is available, so the TRBD2 call from TCRdb remains unchecked. The CDR3 covers 18 residues. The germline V gene encodes CDR1 SGHRS and CDR2 YFSETQ. CDR3 region: CASSLEGLAGGQQETQYF. The full variable domain, in which reference TRBV5-1 and TRBJ2-5 provide the parts outside the CDR3, is KAGVTQTPRYLIKTRGQQVTLSCSPISGHRSVSWYQQTPGQGLQFLFEYFSETQRNKGNFPGRFSGRQFSNSRSEMNVSTLELGDSALYLCASSLEGLAGGQQETQYFGPGTRLLVL.

The V call is TRBV11-3, the J call TRBJ2-2; lacking DNA, the TRBD2 call made by TCRdb goes unchecked. Germline loops: CDR1 SGHNT, CDR2 YENEEA. The CDR3 covers 20 residues. The CDR3 sequence: CASSLVKWGREGLSTGELFF.

The V gene is TRBV24-1, the J gene TRBJ2-1; TCRdb's D call, TRBD2, is unchecked because there is no DNA. The CDR3 spans 18 residues. Germline V CDR1 and CDR2: KGHDR, SFDVKD. CDR3 region: CATSAGASGRELYNEQFF.

V and J are TRBV3-1 and TRBJ2-3; TCRdb selects TRBD1, and the lack of DNA leaves this call unchecked. Germline lookup yields CDR1 LGHDT and CDR2 YNNKEL (reference sequence). This CDR3 spans 17 amino acids. The CDR3 sequence is CASSPPEGTGDPDTQYF.

The CDR3 here is CASSLGGRNIQYF. The chain has TRBV27 and TRBJ2-4; no DNA is available, so the TRBD1 call from TCRdb remains unchecked. The CDR3 has 13 amino acids. Germline-derived CDR1 and CDR2 are MNHEY and SMNVEV (reference sequence).

The rearrangement links TRBV12-3 or TRBV12-4 to TRBJ2-2; the D gene TCRdb calls, TRBD1, cannot be checked with no DNA. The CDR3 totals 14 residues. CDR3 residues: CASSSSRDPGELFF.

This rearrangement joins TRBV29-1 to TRBJ2-1; TCRdb selects TRBD2, and the lack of DNA leaves this call unchecked. This CDR3 is built from 14 residues. The germline gives CDR1 SQVTM, CDR2 ANQGSEA. CDR3: CSALLVLAQNEQFF.

CDR3: CASSMGYQPQHF. The chain employs TRBV28 and TRBJ1-5. CDR3 size: 12 residues. Germline lookup yields CDR1 MDHEN and CDR2 SYDVKM.

The rearrangement joins TRBV13 to TRBJ2-1; the D gene TCRdb calls, TRBD1, cannot be checked with no DNA. The germline CDR1 and CDR2 sequences are PRHDT and FYEKMQ (reference sequence). This CDR3 is 14 amino acids long. Here the CDR3 reads CASTPGTANNEQFF.

V and J are TRBV15 and TRBJ2-1. The CDR3 is made up of 15 amino acids. Looked up from germline, CDR1 is LNHNV and CDR2 is YYDKDF (reference sequence). The CDR3 spells CATSRDREPYNEQFF.

CDR3 in amino acids: CASMTGFSEAFF. V is TRBV19 and J is TRBJ1-1; TCRdb's assignment of TRBD1 cannot be checked, as there is no DNA. This CDR3 has 12 residues. CDR1 LNHDA and CDR2 SQIVND come from the germline V gene (reference sequence).

The J gene is TRBJ2-3, the V gene TRBV11-2; no DNA is available, so the TRBD1 call from TCRdb remains unchecked. CDR3 length: 17 residues. Germline-derived CDR1 and CDR2 are SGHAT and FQNNGV. CDR3 region: CASSFPTGTGDRDTQYF.

The J gene is TRBJ2-1, the V gene TRBV10-3; TCRdb lists TRBD2, though no DNA is available to test this call. The germline V gene encodes CDR1 ENHRY and CDR2 SYGVKD. The CDR3 is 17 amino acids. The CDR3 loop is CAISEFWTSGTYNEQFF.

The J gene is TRBJ2-3, the V gene TRBV20-1; without DNA, the TCRdb call of TRBD2 cannot be checked. Germline V gene sequence: CDR1 DFQATT, CDR2 SNEGSKA (reference sequence). The CDR3 sequence is 15 residues long. The CDR3 here is CSARDLAGGPHTQYF.

The rearrangement joins TRBV25-1 to TRBJ2-7; absent DNA, TCRdb's TRBD1 call cannot be checked. The CDR3 contains 14 residues. CDR1 MGHDK and CDR2 SYGVNS come from the germline V gene. The CDR3 reads CASSEPGRNYEQYF.